Each of the 22 T cell receptor beta chains below was sequenced from the same sample in a study of tissue T cells after allogeneic stem cell transplantation. The protocol was immunoSEQ multiplex PCR, while the TCRdb copy is restricted to in-frame clones and leaves out a portion. The sample comprises some 22,000 clones, approximately 70% of which are singletons, and under 0.5% rests with the top ten. Sequenced: blood. These TCRs come from a female BALB/c mouse in good health. The strain's MHC: H2-d.

The sample holds a few counts of this clone. The gene names here belong to mouse. The read comes to an end 1 residue before the CDR3 does, leaving the germline J gene to fill in the end. The rearrangement joins TRBV13-3 to TRBJ2-5; 7 bases map to TRBD2. The V and J ends lost 3 bases and 4 bases, in that order; junction bases with no gene match: 2. The length of the CDR3 is 13 residues. Germline V gene sequence: CDR1 NNHDY, CDR2 SYVADS. The CDR3 protein is CASSGTGEDTQYF. The CDR3 DNA, read in part, is TGTGCCAGCAGTGGCACTGGGGAAGACACCCAGTAC.

This clone occurred a few times. Any gene name here is a mouse gene name. The CDR3 end lies 1 residue beyond the end of the read and is filled in from the germline J gene. The gene calls are TRBV13-3 and TRBJ2-7; no definite D call. The CDR3 spans 11 residues. V was trimmed by 3 bases and J by 6 bases, leaving 7 bases between them. CDR1 and CDR2 from the germline V gene are NNHDY and SYVADS. This CDR3 is CASSGGFEQYF. Partial CDR3 DNA: TGTGCCAGCAGTGGGGGTTTTGAACAGTAC.

A remark on this clone: The listed genes are named as in mouse. At the DNA level, this CDR3 is encoded by other sequences in the same sample as well. Here the CDR3 reads CASSQDGREETLYF. CDR3 DNA (partial): TGTGCCAGCAGCCAGGATGGCAGGGAGGAAACGCTGTAT. The chain uses TRBV5 and TRBJ2-3, with a possible D match to TRBD1 (5 bases). The CDR3 goes on 1 residue after the read ends, and that part is filled in from the germline J gene. Between the trimmed V and J ends, which lost 3 bases and 6 bases, there was a span of 13 bases. This CDR3 contains 14 residues. Germline V gene data show CDR1 as LGHNA and CDR2 as YNLKQL (reference sequence).

Comment on this clone: Gene names are mouse gene names. The observed sequence ends 1 residue before the CDR3 terminus, with the missing tail filled in from the germline J gene. V gene TRBV4 combines with J gene TRBJ2-5; TRBD1 agrees at 7 bases. The CDR3 is made up of 14 amino acids. V gave up 3 bases and J gave up 3 bases; unmatched junction bases: 3. Germline CDR1 is LGHDT and CDR2 is YNNKQL (reference sequence). CDR3 loop: CASSYPGQQDTQYF. CDR3 bases read: TGTGCCAGCAGCTATCCGGGACAGCAAGACACCCAGTAC. Filled out from reference TRBV4 and TRBJ2-5, the complete variable domain reads ETAVFQTPNYHVTQVGNEVSFNCKQTLGHDTMYWYKQDSKKLLKIMFSYNNKQLIVNETVPRRFSPQSSDKAHLNLRIKSVEPEDSAVYLCASSYPGQQDTQYFGPGTRLLVL.

This clone was observed a handful of times. Mouse gene names apply. The CDR3 extends 1 residue past the end of the read, so its final part is completed from the germline J gene. V is TRBV13-2 and J is TRBJ2-7, with TRBD1 identical over 7 bases. This CDR3 has 12 amino acids. CDR1 NNHNN and CDR2 SYGAGS come from the germline V gene (reference sequence). The junction had 6 bases not matched to a gene; V was cut back by 5 bases and J by 7 bases. CDR3 protein: CASGHRGGEQYF. Partial CDR3 DNA: TGTGCCAGCGGACACAGGGGAGGGGAACAGTAC.

On this clone itself: Mouse germline and gene names are used. The missing CDR3 end, 1 residue past where the read stops, is filled in from the germline J gene. V and J are TRBV13-1 and TRBJ2-5; TRBD2 matches at 7 bases. This CDR3 has 14 residues. CDR1 NSHNY and CDR2 SYGAGN come from the germline V gene. Unmatched junction bases numbered 4, after V lost 1 base and J lost 5 bases. The CDR3 DNA, read in part, is TGTGCCAGCAGTGATTTCTGGGGGAGAGACACCCAGTAC. It is translated as CASSDFWGRDTQY. The complete CDR3 sequence is CASSDFWGRDTQYF.

Only one count was recorded for this clone. Gene names refer to mouse genes. The sequenced fragment ends 1 residue before the CDR3 boundary, so the rest is inferred from the germline J gene. The chain joins TRBV19 to TRBJ1-1; perhaps TRBD1 as D (5 bases). This CDR3 has 14 residues. Germline-derived CDR1 and CDR2 are FNHDT and SITEND (reference sequence). V lost 5 bases, J lost 0 bases, and 11 bases lay in between. The CDR3 is CASRHRSTNTEVFF. The sequenced CDR3 bases are TGTGCCAGCAGGCACAGGTCTACAAACACAGAAGTCTTC.

This clone was recorded a few times. Germline and genes: mouse. This CDR3 reads CTCSAGHLNQDTQYF. Partial CDR3 DNA: TGCACCTGCAGTGCGGGACATCTTAACCAAGACACCCAGTAC. V and J are TRBV1 and TRBJ2-5, with a possible D match to TRBD1 (6 bases). Read sequence stops 1 residue before the CDR3 end, and the germline J gene provides the missing end. Germline assignment: CDR1 NSQYPW and CDR2 LRSPGD (reference sequence). This CDR3 is built from 15 residues. V lost 3 bases and J 0 bases, leaving 10 bases between the germline ends.

Points on this clone: Mouse names are used for the genes. The read gets to within 1 residue of the CDR3 end, and the germline J gene fills in the rest. The chain recombines TRBV5 with TRBJ2-5, with TRBD1 as a possible D gene (5 bases). V gave up 0 bases and J gave up 5 bases, with 9 bases separating them. The CDR3 is made up of 14 amino acids. CDR1 and CDR2 from the germline V gene are LGHNA and YNLKQL (reference sequence). The CDR3 is CASSQEGDRDTQYF. The covered CDR3 bases are TGTGCCAGCAGCCAAGAAGGGGATCGAGACACCCAGTAC.

Remarks on this clone: These gene names are mouse names. The read stops 1 residue short of the end of the CDR3; the missing end is completed from the germline J gene. The gene calls are TRBV5 and TRBJ2-3; weak D call: TRBD2 (7 bases). Trimming took off 4 bases at V and 1 base at J, with 12 bases between the two ends. Germline V gene data show CDR1 as LGHNA and CDR2 as YNLKQL (reference sequence). The CDR3 runs to 15 residues. The CDR3 sequence: CASSPGGAGAETLYF. The CDR3 DNA, read in part, is TGTGCCAGCAGCCCGGGGGGCGCTGGTGCAGAAACGCTGTAT.

About this clone: Genes and germline are mouse. Sequencing ends 1 residue short of the CDR3 end; the germline J gene provides the rest. The chain links TRBV20 to TRBJ2-5; 12 nucleotides agree with TRBD2. V lost 0 bases and J lost 8; bases outside the gene matches: 6. The CDR3 is 15 amino acids. The germline gives CDR1 GFQATS, CDR2 STVNSAI. The chain's CDR3 is CGARESTGGAPTQYF. The covered CDR3 bases are TGTGGTGCTAGGGAGTCGACTGGGGGGGCGCCCACCCAGTAC.

Comment on this clone: These gene names are mouse names. From the germline J gene comes the end of the CDR3, since the read stops 1 residue before it. The chain couples TRBV29 to TRBJ2-3; the D gene could be TRBD1 or TRBD2 (5 bases each). The germline V gene has CDR1 MSHET and CDR2 SYDVDS. This CDR3 spans 15 amino acids. Between the trimmed V and J ends, which lost 6 bases and 0 bases, there was a span of 13 bases. The sequenced part of the CDR3 DNA is TGTGCTAGCAGACATCCGGGACGAAGTGCAGAAACGCTGTAT. Translated: CASRHPGRSAETLY. Given in full, the CDR3 is CASRHPGRSAETLYF.

Concerning this clone: The genes are named according to mouse. The CDR3 is cut off 1 residue early in the read; its end comes from the germline J gene. The chain uses TRBV19 and TRBJ2-1, with 8 bases that match TRBD2. The CDR3 runs to 15 residues. Per germline, CDR1 FNHDT and CDR2 SITEND (reference sequence). The junction had 7 bases not matched to a gene; V was cut back by 4 bases and J by 4 bases. The CDR3 bases that were read are TGTGCCAGCAGTTCGAACCGGGACTGGTATGCTGAGCAGTTC. This gives the protein CASSSNRDWYAEQF. The CDR3 in full is CASSSNRDWYAEQFF.

About this clone: The gene names given are mouse names. The DNA ends 1 residue before the CDR3 does, and the rest of the CDR3 is filled in from the germline J gene. This chain uses TRBV5 with TRBJ1-6, with D maybe TRBD1 (6 bases). Being an ORF, TRBJ1-6 has a function that is uncertain. Per germline, CDR1 LGHNA and CDR2 YNLKQL (reference sequence). V lost 0 bases and J lost 5, with 11 bases in between. The CDR3 length is 16 residues. The CDR3 sequence: CASSQDLGHHNSPLYF. The sequenced part of the CDR3 DNA is TGTGCCAGCAGCCAAGATCTGGGACACCATAATTCGCCCCTCTAC.

Regarding this clone: Genes and germline are mouse. The DNA ends 1 residue before the CDR3 does, and the rest of the CDR3 is filled in from the germline J gene. The chain has TRBV13-3 and TRBJ1-5; 8 nucleotides align to TRBD1. The CDR3 has 15 amino acids. Germline trimming cut 2 bases from V and 3 bases from J; bases unmatched to any gene: 4. The germline gives CDR1 NNHDY, CDR2 SYVADS. Partial CDR3 DNA: TGTGCCAGCAGTGAGCCGGGACAGGTCAACCAGGCTCCGCTT. It encodes CASSEPGQVNQAPL. In full, the CDR3 is CASSEPGQVNQAPLF.

About this clone itself: Genes and germline come from the mouse. With the read ending 1 residue before the CDR3 end, the germline J gene is used to fill in that end. This chain uses TRBV31 with TRBJ1-2; no reliable D call. Trimming left V 1 base short and J 0 bases short, with 12 bases between. The CDR3 loop spans 15 amino acids. Per germline, CDR1 GKSSPN and CDR2 SITVG. This chain's CDR3 is CAWSHRAPANSDYTF. CDR3 DNA, as far as it was read: TGTGCCTGGAGTCACCGGGCCCCTGCAAACTCCGACTACACC. The full variable domain, rest sourced from reference TRBV31 and TRBJ1-2, is AQTIHQWPVAEIKAVGSPLSLGCTIKGKSSPNLYWYWQATGGTLQQLFYSITVGQVESVVQLNLSASRPKDDQFILSTEKLLLSHSGFYLCAWSHRAPANSDYTFGSGTRLLVI.

This clone showed up just once. Any gene name here is a mouse gene name. The read terminates 1 residue before the CDR3 end, so the remaining end is supplied by the germline J gene. V usage is TRBV13-3 and J usage is TRBJ2-5; TRBD2 aligns across 9 bases. J was trimmed by 0 bases and V by 1 base; bases with no gene match: 3. The CDR3 contains 16 residues. Per the germline V gene, CDR1 is NNHDY and CDR2 is SYVADS. The CDR3: CASSDSGGVNQDTQYF. The CDR3 DNA, read in part, is TGTGCCAGCAGTGATTCTGGGGGGGTTAACCAAGACACCCAGTAC.

As concerns this clone: The gene symbols are mouse symbols. The observed sequence ends 1 residue before the CDR3 terminus, with the missing tail filled in from the germline J gene. The chain uses TRBV20 and TRBJ2-7; perhaps TRBD2 as D (6 bases). Germline V gene sequence: CDR1 GFQATS, CDR2 STVNSAI. The V and J ends lost 6 bases and 4 bases respectively, with 13 bases between them. This CDR3 has 12 residues. This CDR3 is CGASWGQYEQYF. The sequenced CDR3 bases are TGTGGTGCCTCCTGGGGCCAGTATGAACAGTAC. The whole variable domain, remainder taken from reference TRBV20 and TRBJ2-7, is GALVYQYPRRTICKSGTSMRMECQAVGFQATSVAWYRQSPQKTFELIALSTVNSAIKYEQNFTQEKFPISHPNLSFSSMTVLNAYLEDRGLYLCGASWGQYEQYFGPGTRLTVL.

Concerning this clone itself: Gene names and germline refer to mouse. The read gets to within 1 residue of the CDR3 end, and the germline J gene fills in the rest. V and J are TRBV3 and TRBJ2-7, with D tentatively TRBD1 or TRBD2 (6 bases each). The CDR3 totals 12 residues. Per germline, CDR1 SNHLY and CDR2 FYNGKV (reference sequence). V was cut by 1 base and J by 7 bases, with 8 bases left in between. This CDR3 reads CASSLEGGEQYF. The covered CDR3 bases are TGTGCCAGCAGCTTAGAGGGGGGAGAACAGTAC. Based on the CDR3 plus reference TRBV3 and TRBJ2-7, the full variable domain is GPKVLQIPSHQIIDMGQMVTLNCDPVSNHLYFYWYKQILGQQMEFLVNFYNGKVMEKSKLFKDQFSVERPDGSYFTLKIQPTALEDSAVYFCASSLEGGEQYFGPGTRLTVL.

About this clone: The gene symbols are mouse symbols. From the germline J gene comes the end of the CDR3, since the read stops 1 residue before it. The chain uses TRBV13-1 and TRBJ1-3, with D perhaps matching TRBD1 (5 bases). The CDR3 contains 15 residues. With 2 bases removed from V and 2 bases from J, the gap between germline ends came to 11 bases. Germline CDR1 is NSHNY and CDR2 is SYGAGN. CDR3 DNA, as far as it was read: TGTGCCAGCAGTGAGCGGGCAGGGACTGGAAATACGCTCTAT. As protein: CASSERAGTGNTLY. The entire CDR3 sequence reads CASSERAGTGNTLYF.

For this clone: The germline and genes are mouse ones. The CDR3 goes on 1 residue after the read ends, and that part is filled in from the germline J gene. The chain joins TRBV5 to TRBJ2-4, with D perhaps matching TRBD2 (6 bases). Germline loops: CDR1 LGHNA, CDR2 YNLKQL (reference sequence). V lost 4 bases and J lost 0, with 11 bases in between. This CDR3 contains 15 residues. The CDR3 spells CASSLLGTSQNTLYF. CDR3 bases read: TGTGCCAGCAGCCTTCTCGGGACTAGTCAAAACACCTTGTAC.

A few counts support this clone. Mouse gene names and germline throughout. The CDR3 end is not reached by the read, which stops 1 residue before it; the germline J gene fills it in. The V gene is TRBV31, the J gene TRBJ2-7, with 8 nucleotides matching TRBD2. Germline V gene lookup returns CDR1 GKSSPN and CDR2 SITVG. The V gene end was trimmed by 0 bases and the J gene end by 0 bases; junction bases not matched to a gene: 13. There are 18 residues in the CDR3. The CDR3 reads CAWSLGLWGAVSSYEQYF. CDR3 DNA, as far as it was read: TGTGCCTGGAGTCTAGGTCTCTGGGGGGCCGTAAGCTCCTATGAACAGTAC.